Below are 30 T cell receptor beta chains sequenced from a single sample in a study of blood T cell repertoires in COVID-19. The table came from immunoSEQ multiplex PCR; TCRdb's copy has only in-frame clones and leaves some out. The data show approximately 280,000 clones, around 90% seen once. Sequenced input: peripheral blood. The receptors shown here come from a woman aged 25 to 39 with COVID-19, enrolled during active disease.

V usage is TRBV4-3 and J usage is TRBJ2-2; 8 nucleotides align to TRBD2. The CDR3 totals 16 residues. Germline lookup yields CDR1 LGHNA and CDR2 YSLEER. V was clipped by 0 bases and J by 3 bases; unmatched bases: 3. CDR3: CASSQESGSDTGELFF. CDR3 bases: TGCGCCAGCAGCCAAGAAAGCGGGAGCGACACCGGGGAGCTGTTTTTT.

The rearrangement links TRBV19 to TRBJ2-1, with D perhaps TRBD2 (5 bases). V lost 9 bases to trimming and J lost 3 bases, with 6 bases between them. Looked up from germline, CDR1 is LNHDA and CDR2 is SQIVND (reference sequence). The CDR3 has 11 amino acids. The CDR3 sequence is CASGVYNEQFF. The CDR3 coding sequence is TGTGCCAGCGGGGTCTACAATGAGCAGTTCTTC.

The rearrangement links TRBV5-1 to TRBJ2-2; 12 bases map to TRBD2. The V and J ends lost 4 bases and 4 bases, in that order; junction bases with no gene match: 5. Germline values: CDR1 SGHRS, CDR2 YFSETQ. The CDR3 is made up of 16 amino acids. The CDR3 region is CASSDPGLAGTGELFF. In nucleotides, the CDR3 is TGCGCCAGCAGCGATCCGGGACTAGCGGGCACCGGGGAGCTGTTTTTT.

The rearrangement uses TRBV10-3 and TRBJ2-7; 12 positions match TRBD2. CDR1 and CDR2 (germline): ENHRY, SYGVKD. This CDR3 contains 17 residues. With V trimmed by 4 bases and J by 5 bases, 12 bases remained unmatched. The CDR3 region has the DNA TGTGCCATCAGTGTCCGCAATCTAGCGGGAGGGCCCGACGAGCAGTACTTC. Amino acids: CAISVRNLAGGPDEQYF.

The table lists this clone with many counts. The chain carries TRBV12-3 or TRBV12-4 and TRBJ1-5; no reliable D call. V lost 5 bases to trimming and J lost 9 bases, with 8 bases between them. The CDR3 length is 11 residues. CDR3 coding DNA: TGTGCCAGCAGTGAGTCTGGGCCCCAGCATTTT. Its translation is CASSESGPQHF.

V gene TRBV6-5 combines with J gene TRBJ2-7, with TRBD1 as a possible D gene (6 bases). V was shortened by 2 bases and J by 2 bases, with 10 bases between the two germline ends. The germline gives CDR1 MNHEY, CDR2 SVGAGI. There are 14 residues in the CDR3. CDR3 sequence reads: CASSYTGTAYEQYF. For the CDR3, the DNA is TGTGCCAGCAGTTACACAGGGACCGCCTACGAGCAGTACTTC.

This rearrangement joins TRBV27 to TRBJ2-1, with 13 bases aligning to TRBD2. V lost 2 bases, J lost 4 bases, and 2 bases stayed unmatched. Germline values: CDR1 MNHEY, CDR2 SMNVEV (reference sequence). CDR3 size: 16 residues. CDR3 DNA sequence: TGTGCCAGCAGTTTAGGACTAGCGGGAGTGTACAATGAGCAGTTCTTC. Translated: CASSLGLAGVYNEQFF.

This clone was counted only a few times. In DNA form, the CDR3 reads TGTGCCAGCAGTGCGACAGGGGGCCCCAATCAGCCCCAGCATTTT. Translated, it gives CASSATGGPNQPQHF. The chain recombines TRBV28 with TRBJ1-5, with TRBD1 matching 10 bases. V trimming: 5 bases; J trimming: 3 bases; junction bases outside the gene matches: 4. Germline assignment: CDR1 MDHEN and CDR2 SYDVKM. CDR3 size: 15 residues.

The rearrangement joins TRBV5-1 to TRBJ1-5, with a weak D call TRBD1 (6 bases). CDR1 is SGHRS, CDR2 YFSETQ, per germline. Trimming took 4 bases from V and 5 from J, leaving 10 bases between them. This CDR3 is 13 amino acids long. CDR3 region: CASSPDRYQPQHF. The CDR3 bases are TGCGCCAGCAGCCCGGACAGATATCAGCCCCAGCATTTT.

This clone came up once. The CDR3: CASSLDRPSYNEQFF. DNA of the CDR3: TGCGCCAGCAGCTTAGACAGACCCTCCTACAATGAGCAGTTCTTC. V gene TRBV5-1 combines with J gene TRBJ2-1; D is possibly TRBD1 (5 bases). Trimming removed 2 bases from V and 0 bases from J, with 9 bases in between. The CDR3 extends over 15 amino acids. Germline assignment: CDR1 SGHRS and CDR2 YFSETQ. The full variable domain, in which reference TRBV5-1 and TRBJ2-1 provide the parts outside the CDR3, is KAGVTQTPRYLIKTRGQQVTLSCSPISGHRSVSWYQQTPGQGLQFLFEYFSETQRNKGNFPGRFSGRQFSNSRSEMNVSTLELGDSALYLCASSLDRPSYNEQFFGPGTRLTVL.

The chain links TRBV6-2 or TRBV6-3 to TRBJ1-5; D call uncertain. Germline loops: CDR1 MNHEY, CDR2 SVGEGT. Trimming removed 2 bases from V and 6 bases from J, with 17 bases in between. The CDR3 has 16 residues. CDR3 sequence reads: CASSYRVEGGVQPQHF. The CDR3 DNA follows: TGTGCCAGCAGTTACCGGGTTGAGGGTGGGGTTCAGCCCCAGCATTTT.

The gene calls are TRBV5-1 and TRBJ2-7; 11 nucleotides agree with TRBD1. The CDR3 runs 14 residues. V lost 4 bases, J lost 6 bases, and 6 bases stayed unmatched. CDR1 is SGHRS and CDR2 is YFSETQ in the germline V gene. The CDR3 here is CASSPRTGGTEQYF. The CDR3 DNA is TGCGCCAGCAGCCCCAGGACAGGGGGCACCGAGCAGTACTTC.

This sequence joins TRBV20-1 and TRBJ2-1, with 7 bases identical to TRBD2. The germline V gene has CDR1 DFQATT and CDR2 SNEGSKA (reference sequence). The ends lost 3 bases at V and 2 bases at J; junction bases unmatched: 7. The CDR3 spans 15 residues. The CDR3 coding sequence is TGCAGTGCTAGTCATCCCGGGAGGCCCTACAATGAGCAGTTCTTC. Protein product: CSASHPGRPYNEQFF.

The chain carries TRBV2 and TRBJ2-2, with 7 nucleotides matching TRBD1. The germline V gene has CDR1 SNHLY and CDR2 FYNNEI. There are 12 residues in the CDR3. V shed 6 bases and J 7 bases; nucleotides not matched to a gene: 2. The CDR3 nucleotides read TGTGCCAGCAGCAGGGACAGCGGGGAGCTGTTTTTT. This sequence encodes CASSRDSGELFF.

CDR3 amino acids: CASSPGLASSYEQYF. In DNA form, the CDR3 reads TGTGCCAGCTCACCGGGACTAGCAAGCTCCTACGAGCAGTACTTC. V and J are TRBV18 and TRBJ2-7, with 9 nucleotides matching TRBD2. V dropped 3 bases and J dropped 0; count of bases not matched to a gene: 3. The CDR3 has 15 amino acids. Germline V gives CDR1 KGHSH, CDR2 LQKENI.

This chain connects TRBV4-2 to TRBJ2-7, with unresolved D. This CDR3 region has 14 residues. V was clipped by 3 bases and J by 7 bases, with 16 bases between them. Germline CDR1 and CDR2: LGHNA and YNFKEQ. The CDR3 bases are TGTGCCAGCAGCCAGGCTGCGCCGACTCAGGAGCAGTACTTC. Its protein product is CASSQAAPTQEQYF.

The chain is built from TRBV24-1 and TRBJ2-2; no clear D. V dropped 6 bases and J dropped 1 base, with 2 bases sitting between them. This CDR3 comprises 12 residues. CDR1 is KGHDR, CDR2 SFDVKD, per germline. The CDR3 coding sequence is TGTGCCACCAGTCAGAACACCGGGGAGCTGTTTTTT. This gives the protein CATSQNTGELFF.

The J gene is TRBJ1-1, the V gene TRBV7-2, with 9 bases fitting TRBD1. CDR1 and CDR2 from the germline V gene are SGHTA and FQGNSA. V trimming: 10 bases; J trimming: 4 bases; junction bases outside the gene matches: 7. The CDR3 loop spans 13 amino acids. CDR3 region: CATQGQGGTEAFF. In DNA, the CDR3 is TGTGCCACCCAGGGACAGGGAGGCACTGAAGCTTTCTTT.

The chain couples TRBV11-2 to TRBJ2-1; 12 nucleotides line up with TRBD2. The CDR3 has 19 amino acids. J gave up 3 bases and V 10 bases, and 19 bases lay outside the gene matches. The germline gives CDR1 SGHAT, CDR2 FQNNGV. CDR3 coding DNA: TGTGCCACCCAACCCCGCGACAGTGAACTAGCGGGGGGCTACAATGAGCAGTTCTTC. It specifies CATQPRDSELAGGYNEQFF.

The chain uses TRBV3-1 (or the pseudogene TRBV3-2) and TRBJ2-5, with D perhaps matching TRBD2 (6 bases). The germline V gene encodes CDR1 LGHDT and CDR2 YNNKEL (reference sequence). This CDR3 contains 16 residues. Trimming took 5 bases from V and 2 from J, leaving 18 bases between them. The CDR3 DNA follows: TGTGCCAGCAGCGACGGGGGTAGGGCACGGCAAGAGACCCAGTACTTC. Translated: CASSDGGRARQETQYF.

This clone was counted ten times or more. The rearrangement joins TRBV19 to TRBJ1-4; D uncertain. The CDR3 runs 14 residues. CDR1 and CDR2 from the germline V gene are LNHDA and SQIVND (reference sequence). V lost 3 bases and J lost 6, with 11 bases in between. This CDR3 reads CASSISSMDEKLFF. CDR3 nucleotide sequence: TGTGCCAGTAGTATCTCGTCTATGGATGAAAAACTGTTTTTT. Together with reference TRBV19 and TRBJ1-4, the CDR3 gives the full variable domain: DGGITQSPKYLFRKEGQNVTLSCEQNLNHDAMYWYRQDPGQGLRLIYYSQIVNDFQKGDIAEGYSVSREKKESFPLTVTSAQKNPTAFYLCASSISSMDEKLFFGSGTQLSVL.

This clone was recorded once. The sample contains more than one DNA sequence encoding this CDR3. The chain carries TRBV15 and TRBJ2-7; perhaps TRBD1 as D (6 bases). This CDR3 has 14 residues. V shed 3 bases and J shed 2 bases, with 11 bases lying between them. Germline V gene data show CDR1 as LNHNV and CDR2 as YYDKDF (reference sequence). Written as DNA, the CDR3 is TGTGCCACCAGCAGGGGGGCCGGAGCCTACGAGCAGTACTTC. Translating it yields CATSRGAGAYEQYF.

The chain recombines TRBV6-5 with TRBJ2-7; TRBD1 matches 10 bases. With V trimmed by 11 bases and J by 3 bases, 10 bases remained unmatched. CDR1 and CDR2 (germline): MNHEY, SVGAGI. This CDR3 has 14 amino acids. CDR3 amino acids: CASSGTGVFYEQYF. The DNA of the CDR3 is TGTGCCTCATCCGGGACAGGGGTTTTCTACGAGCAGTACTTC.

This chain uses TRBV11-3 with TRBJ2-4; no definite D call. V lost 0 bases and J lost 2, with 8 bases in between. Germline CDR1 SGHNT, CDR2 YENEEA. CDR3 size: 15 residues. CDR3 residues: CASSLEARSKNIQYF. The CDR3 bases are TGTGCCAGCAGCTTAGAGGCCAGATCCAAAAACATTCAGTACTTC.

The gene calls are TRBV6-5 and TRBJ1-4; 8 bases are a match to TRBD1. Looked up from germline, CDR1 is MNHEY and CDR2 is SVGAGI. V shed 4 bases, J shed 4 bases, and the junction held 2 bases outside the gene matches. CDR3 length equals 14 residues. The CDR3 DNA reads TGTGCCAGCAGTTTTGACAGGGGTAATGAAAAACTGTTTTTT. This gives the protein CASSFDRGNEKLFF.

This clone was recorded only once. The J gene is TRBJ1-5, the V gene TRBV29-1; TRBD1 matches 9 bases. Germline CDR1 is SQVTM and CDR2 is ANQGSEA. After removal of 7 bases from V and 5 bases from J, the junction contained 3 bases not matched to a gene. CDR3 length: 12 residues. The CDR3 reads CSDWTGDQPQHF. CDR3 bases: TGCAGCGACTGGACAGGGGATCAGCCCCAGCATTTT.

This clone was recorded only once. The chain couples TRBV21-1 to TRBJ1-2; TRBD1, the table's D call, lacks a check against the DNA. TRBV21-1 is noted as a pseudogene. The CDR3 contains 12 residues. This CDR3 reads CAGRDSSYGYTF. The CDR3 DNA sequence: TGTGCCGGACGGGACAGCAGCTATGGCTACACCTTC.

This chain connects TRBV6-5 to TRBJ1-5; 9 nucleotides agree with TRBD1. CDR1 is MNHEY and CDR2 is SVGAGI in the germline V gene. The CDR3 consists of 14 residues. V lost 4 bases and J lost 2; bases outside the gene matches: 0. The CDR3 coding sequence is TGTGCCAGCAGTTGGACAGGGGGCAATCAGCCCCAGCATTTT. Residues: CASSWTGGNQPQHF.

CDR3 protein: CAHGGTRDYEQYF. The CDR3 nucleotides are TGTGCCCACGGCGGGACCCGGGATTACGAGCAGTACTTC. The chain employs TRBV6-5 and TRBJ2-7; D may be TRBD2 (6 bases). Deletions cut 11 bases from V and 4 bases from J, with 18 bases between. The CDR3 contains 13 residues. The germline CDR1 and CDR2 sequences are MNHEY and SVGAGI.

This rearrangement joins TRBV7-9 to TRBJ2-1; D may be TRBD1 (5 bases). Trimming removed 1 base at V and 0 bases at J, with 10 bases between. CDR1 SEHNR and CDR2 FQNEAQ come from the germline V gene (reference sequence). The CDR3 runs to 16 residues. CDR3 DNA: TGTGCCAGCAGCTTAGTTAGACAGCTCTCCTACAATGAGCAGTTCTTC. Translation gives CASSLVRQLSYNEQFF.